A selection of T cell receptor beta chains follows, all from one sample in a study of blood T cell repertoires in COVID-19. TCRdb's copy holds only in-frame clones and misses some; the assay was immunoSEQ multiplex PCR. This table has fewer than 200,000 clones, about 87% appearing once. Sequencing used peripheral blood. These receptors were obtained from a woman in her 50s with acute or convalescent COVID-19. The conserved cysteine and the conserved F or W are not part of the CDR3 here. A D gene is named only where the DNA matches it firmly.

cdr3_aa	j_call	v_call	d_call
ASSGALNYGYT	TRBJ1-2	TRBV2	NA
ASSLVPSGPYEQY	TRBJ2-7	TRBV7-2	TRBD2
ASSPRVESTDTQY	TRBJ2-3	TRBV7-2	NA
ASSVPGRHGYT	TRBJ1-2	TRBV25-1	NA
ASNPGGPTHEQY	TRBJ2-7	TRBV6-2/TRBV6-3	NA
ASSINIYYGYT	TRBJ1-2	TRBV19	NA
ASSLDRDSPNYGYT	TRBJ1-2	TRBV7-2	TRBD1
ASSDRDSPGNTIY	TRBJ1-3	TRBV6-1	TRBD1
ASSQAAGEGLPNYGYT	TRBJ1-2	TRBV4-1	NA
ASSWDRTGVGIQY	TRBJ2-4	TRBV5-6	TRBD1
ASSNRVAGANVLT	TRBJ2-6	TRBV5-1	NA
ASSIAANYGYT	TRBJ1-2	TRBV19	NA
ASSMAGYTEAF	TRBJ1-1	TRBV19	NA
ASSPTPQNRRYT	TRBJ1-2	TRBV5-1	NA
ASSPVSGLANTEAF	TRBJ1-1	TRBV18	NA
ASSLERGTDTQY	TRBJ2-3	TRBV5-4	NA
ASRFGSANEQY	TRBJ2-7	TRBV12-3/TRBV12-4	NA
ASSQSPKQYGYT	TRBJ1-2	TRBV23-1	NA
ASSSGVPSGNTIY	TRBJ1-3	TRBV7-2	NA
ASSHPGDWGANVLT	TRBJ2-6	TRBV4-1	NA
ASSLRGGTEAF	TRBJ1-1	TRBV5-4	NA
ASSLGNEQY	TRBJ2-7	TRBV7-9	NA
ASSVAVTGTTTYNEQF	TRBJ2-1	TRBV9	NA
ASAGGGVTDTQY	TRBJ2-3	TRBV7-2	TRBD2
ASRLSGSALEQY	TRBJ2-7	TRBV6-5	TRBD2
ASAGTGGSHEQY	TRBJ2-7	TRBV5-1	TRBD1